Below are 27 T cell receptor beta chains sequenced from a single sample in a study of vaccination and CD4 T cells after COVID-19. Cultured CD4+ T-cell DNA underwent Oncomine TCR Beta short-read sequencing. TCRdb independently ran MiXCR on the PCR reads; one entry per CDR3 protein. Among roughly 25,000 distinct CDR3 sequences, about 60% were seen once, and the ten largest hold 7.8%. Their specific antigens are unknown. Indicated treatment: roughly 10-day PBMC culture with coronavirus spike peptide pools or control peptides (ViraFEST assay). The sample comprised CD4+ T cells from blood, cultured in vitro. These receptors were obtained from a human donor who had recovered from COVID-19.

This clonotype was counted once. CDR3: CASSRNLGLAGETQYF. In DNA, the CDR3 is TGTGCCAGCAGCCGGAATCTAGGACTAGCGGGAGAGACCCAGTACTTC. The J gene is TRBJ2-5, the V gene TRBV5-4; 11 positions match TRBD2. Germline values: CDR1 SGHNT, CDR2 YYREEE (reference sequence). The junction had 9 bases not matched to a gene; V was cut back by 4 bases and J by 4 bases. This CDR3 has 16 amino acids.

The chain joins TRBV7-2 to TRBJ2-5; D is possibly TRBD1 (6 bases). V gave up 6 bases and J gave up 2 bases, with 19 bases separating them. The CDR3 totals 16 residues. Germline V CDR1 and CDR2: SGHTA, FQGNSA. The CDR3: CASRLQGTRGQETQYF. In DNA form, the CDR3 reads TGTGCCAGCAGGCTCCAGGGGACCAGGGGACAAGAGACCCAGTACTTC.

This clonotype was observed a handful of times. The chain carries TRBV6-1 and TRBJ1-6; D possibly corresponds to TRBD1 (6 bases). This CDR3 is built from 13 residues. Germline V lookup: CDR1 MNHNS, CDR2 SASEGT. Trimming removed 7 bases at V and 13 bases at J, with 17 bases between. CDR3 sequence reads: CASTPGQSLPLHF. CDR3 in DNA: TGTGCCAGCACTCCAGGACAGTCTCTCCCCCTCCACTTT.

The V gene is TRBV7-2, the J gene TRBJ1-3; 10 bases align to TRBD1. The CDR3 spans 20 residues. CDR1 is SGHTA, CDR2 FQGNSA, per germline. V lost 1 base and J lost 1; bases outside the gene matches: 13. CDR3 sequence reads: CASSLVPLDRGRGSGNTIYF. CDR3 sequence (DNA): TGTGCCAGCAGCTTAGTACCACTAGACAGGGGGCGGGGATCTGGAAACACCATATATTTT.

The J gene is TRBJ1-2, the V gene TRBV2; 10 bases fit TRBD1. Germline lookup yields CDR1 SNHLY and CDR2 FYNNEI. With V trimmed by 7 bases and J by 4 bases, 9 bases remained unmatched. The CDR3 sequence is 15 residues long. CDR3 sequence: CASNLRTGGSYGYTF. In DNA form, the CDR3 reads TGTGCCAGCAACCTGAGGACAGGGGGTAGCTATGGCTACACCTTC.

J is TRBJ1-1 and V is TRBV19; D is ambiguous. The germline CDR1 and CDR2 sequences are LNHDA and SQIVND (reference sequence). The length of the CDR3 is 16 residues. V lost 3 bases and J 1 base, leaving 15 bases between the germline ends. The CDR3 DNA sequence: TGTGCCAGTAGTATTGGGCGGGGAGTCCAGAACACTGAAGCTTTCTTT. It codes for CASSIGRGVQNTEAFF.

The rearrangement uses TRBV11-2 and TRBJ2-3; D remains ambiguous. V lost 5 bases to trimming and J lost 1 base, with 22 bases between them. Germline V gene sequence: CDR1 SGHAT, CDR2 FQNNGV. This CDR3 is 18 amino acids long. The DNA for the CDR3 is TGTGCCAGCAGCCCCCAGTCGTACGGTAGAAAGGGCACAGATACGCAGTATTTT. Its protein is CASSPQSYGRKGTDTQYF.

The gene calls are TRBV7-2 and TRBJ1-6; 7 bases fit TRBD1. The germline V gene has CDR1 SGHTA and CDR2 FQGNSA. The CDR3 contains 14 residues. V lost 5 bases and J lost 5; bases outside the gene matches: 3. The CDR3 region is CASSRQGNNSPLHF. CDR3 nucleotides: TGTGCCAGCAGCCGACAGGGCAATAATTCACCCCTCCACTTT.

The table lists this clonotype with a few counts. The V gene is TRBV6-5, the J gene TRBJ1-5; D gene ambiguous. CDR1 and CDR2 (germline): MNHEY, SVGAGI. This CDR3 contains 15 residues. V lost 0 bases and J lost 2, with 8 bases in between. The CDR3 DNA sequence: TGTGCCAGCAGTTACTCTTCAGCCCGCAATCAGCCCCAGCATTTT. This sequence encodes CASSYSSARNQPQHF.

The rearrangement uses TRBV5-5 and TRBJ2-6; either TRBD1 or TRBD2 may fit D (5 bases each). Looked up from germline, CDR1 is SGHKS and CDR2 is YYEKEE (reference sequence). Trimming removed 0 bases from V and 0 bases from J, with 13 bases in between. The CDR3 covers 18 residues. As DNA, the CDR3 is TGTGCCAGCAGCTTGGGAGGGGCCCTTTCCTCTGGGGCCAACGTCCTGACTTTC. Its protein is CASSLGGALSSGANVLTF.

The CDR3 bases are TGTGCCAGCGCAAGGAGGGGCTACACCTTC. This codes for CASARRGYTF. The chain links TRBV28 to TRBJ1-2; D is undetermined. Trimming shortened V by 8 bases and J by 8 bases, and 9 bases separated the two germline ends. CDR1 is MDHEN and CDR2 is SYDVKM in the germline V gene. The CDR3 has 10 amino acids.

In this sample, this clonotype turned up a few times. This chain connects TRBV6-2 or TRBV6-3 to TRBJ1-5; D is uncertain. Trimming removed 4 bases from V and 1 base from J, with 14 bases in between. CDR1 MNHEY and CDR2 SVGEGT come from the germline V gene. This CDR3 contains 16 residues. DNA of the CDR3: TGTGCCAGCAGTTTGGGTTCCAAGGGAAGCAATCAGCCCCAGCATTTT. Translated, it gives CASSLGSKGSNQPQHF.

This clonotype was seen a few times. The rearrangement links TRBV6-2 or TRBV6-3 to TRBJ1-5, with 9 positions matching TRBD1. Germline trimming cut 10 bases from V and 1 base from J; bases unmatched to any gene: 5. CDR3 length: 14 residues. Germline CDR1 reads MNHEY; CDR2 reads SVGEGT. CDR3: CATGQGISNQPQHF. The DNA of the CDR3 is TGTGCCACCGGACAGGGGATCAGCAATCAGCCCCAGCATTTT.

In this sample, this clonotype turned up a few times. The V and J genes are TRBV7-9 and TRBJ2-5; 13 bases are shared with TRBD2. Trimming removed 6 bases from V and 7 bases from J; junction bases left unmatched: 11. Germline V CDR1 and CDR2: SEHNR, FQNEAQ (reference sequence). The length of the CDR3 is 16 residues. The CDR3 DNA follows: TGTGCCAGCAGTCCTCAAGGACTAGCGGGAGTGTGGACCCAGTACTTC. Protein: CASSPQGLAGVWTQYF.

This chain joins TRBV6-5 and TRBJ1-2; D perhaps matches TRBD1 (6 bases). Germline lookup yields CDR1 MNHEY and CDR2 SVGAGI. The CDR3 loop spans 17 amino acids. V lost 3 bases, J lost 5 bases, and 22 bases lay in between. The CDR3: CASSYSGTPHRGYGYTF. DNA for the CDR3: TGTGCCAGCAGTTATTCCGGGACACCCCACCGCGGTTATGGCTACACCTTC.

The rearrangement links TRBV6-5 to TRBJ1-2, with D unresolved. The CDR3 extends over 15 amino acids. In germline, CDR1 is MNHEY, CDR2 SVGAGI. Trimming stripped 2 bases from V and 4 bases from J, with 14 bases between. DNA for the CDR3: TGTGCCAGCAGTTACCCGGCTGCAGTTGGCTATGGCTACACCTTC. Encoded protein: CASSYPAAVGYGYTF.

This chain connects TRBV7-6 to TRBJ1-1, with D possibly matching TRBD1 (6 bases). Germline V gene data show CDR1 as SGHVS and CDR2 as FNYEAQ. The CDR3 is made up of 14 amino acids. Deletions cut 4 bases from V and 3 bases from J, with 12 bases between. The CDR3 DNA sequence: TGTGCCAGCAGCTATAACAGGGAGTACACTGAAGCTTTCTTT. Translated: CASSYNREYTEAFF.

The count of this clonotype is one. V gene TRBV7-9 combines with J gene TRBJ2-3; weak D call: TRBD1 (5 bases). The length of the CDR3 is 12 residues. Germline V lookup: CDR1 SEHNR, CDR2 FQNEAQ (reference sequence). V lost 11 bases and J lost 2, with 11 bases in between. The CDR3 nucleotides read TGTGCCGGACACTATCTCACAGATACGCAGTATTTT. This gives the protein CAGHYLTDTQYF.

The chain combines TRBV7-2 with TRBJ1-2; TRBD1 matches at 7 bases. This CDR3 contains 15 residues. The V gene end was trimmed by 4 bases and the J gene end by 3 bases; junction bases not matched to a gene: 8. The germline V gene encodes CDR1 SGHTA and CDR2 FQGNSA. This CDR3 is CASSSQTGRDYGYTF. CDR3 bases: TGTGCCAGCAGCTCACAGACAGGGAGGGACTATGGCTACACCTTC.

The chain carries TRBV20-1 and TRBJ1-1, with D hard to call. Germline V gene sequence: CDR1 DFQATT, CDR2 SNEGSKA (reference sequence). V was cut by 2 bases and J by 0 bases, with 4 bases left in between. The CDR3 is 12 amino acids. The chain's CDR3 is CSARTVNTEAFF. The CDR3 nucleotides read TGCAGTGCTAGAACGGTGAACACTGAAGCTTTCTTT.

The CDR3 DNA follows: TGTGCCTGGGAGGGACAGGGTAATCAGCCCCAGCATTTT. It codes for CAWEGQGNQPQHF. This chain joins TRBV30 and TRBJ1-5; 9 nucleotides line up with TRBD1. Trimming took 5 bases from V and 4 from J; bases not matched to a gene: 3. Germline V gene lookup returns CDR1 GTSNPN and CDR2 SVGIG (reference sequence). The CDR3 has 13 amino acids.

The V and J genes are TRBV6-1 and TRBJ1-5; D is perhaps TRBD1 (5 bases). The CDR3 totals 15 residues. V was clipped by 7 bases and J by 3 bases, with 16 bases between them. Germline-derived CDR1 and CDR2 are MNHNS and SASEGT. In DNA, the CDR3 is TGTGCCAGCAAACCTGGCGGGGGACCCAATCAGCCCCAGCATTTT. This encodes CASKPGGGPNQPQHF.

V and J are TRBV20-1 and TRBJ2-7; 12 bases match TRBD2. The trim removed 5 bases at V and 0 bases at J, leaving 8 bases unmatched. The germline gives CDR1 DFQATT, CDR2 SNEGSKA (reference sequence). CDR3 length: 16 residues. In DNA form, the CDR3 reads TGCAGTGCTGCCGGGACTAGCGGGCATAGCTCCTACGAGCAGTACTTC. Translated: CSAAGTSGHSSYEQYF.

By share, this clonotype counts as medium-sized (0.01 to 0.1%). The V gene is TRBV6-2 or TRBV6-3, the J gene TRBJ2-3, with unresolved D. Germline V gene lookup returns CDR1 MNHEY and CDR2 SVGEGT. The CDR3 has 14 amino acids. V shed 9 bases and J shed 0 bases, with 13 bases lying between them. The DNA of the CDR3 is TGTGCCAGTAAGGGCTGGGAAAGCACAGATACGCAGTATTTT. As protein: CASKGWESTDTQYF.

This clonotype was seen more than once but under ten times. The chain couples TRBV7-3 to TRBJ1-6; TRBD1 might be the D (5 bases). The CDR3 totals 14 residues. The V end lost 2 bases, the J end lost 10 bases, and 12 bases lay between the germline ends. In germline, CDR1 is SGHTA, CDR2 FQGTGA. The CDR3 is CASSLEGFRSPLHF. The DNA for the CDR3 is TGTGCCAGCAGCTTAGAGGGGTTTCGATCACCCCTCCACTTT.

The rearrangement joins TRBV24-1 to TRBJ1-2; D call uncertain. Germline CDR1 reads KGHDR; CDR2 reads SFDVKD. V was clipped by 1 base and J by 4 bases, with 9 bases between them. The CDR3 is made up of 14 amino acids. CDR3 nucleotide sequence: TGTGCCACCAGTGATTTAGCGGTCTCCTATGGCTACACCTTC. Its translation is CATSDLAVSYGYTF.

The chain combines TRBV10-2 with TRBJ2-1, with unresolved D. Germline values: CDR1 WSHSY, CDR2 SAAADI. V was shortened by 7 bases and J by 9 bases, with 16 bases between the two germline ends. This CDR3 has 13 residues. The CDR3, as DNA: TGCGCCAGCAAAGCGCTTCAGGTCGGTGAGCAGTTCTTC. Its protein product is CASKALQVGEQFF.